The 9 T cell receptor beta chains below come from one sample, sequenced in a study of graft-versus-host responses after intestinal transplantation. These receptors' targets are unknown. The assay was immunoSEQ multiplex PCR, and TCRdb's table has in-frame clones only and misses some. The table has tens of thousands of clones, around 89% seen once; the top ten hold roughly 2.5%. The source was unstimulated CD8+ T cells sorted from spleen or lymph node cells, collected before intestinal transplant. The receptors were gathered from a human donor who received an intestinal transplant.

The chain is built from TRBV6-5 and TRBJ2-7; weak D call: TRBD2 (6 bases). V was clipped by 4 bases and J by 2 bases, with 6 bases between them. CDR1 is MNHEY, CDR2 SVGAGI, per germline. CDR3 length: 12 residues. The CDR3 sequence is CASSWRAYEQYF. The CDR3 DNA reads as TGTGCCAGCAGTTGGAGGGCCTACGAGCAGTACTTC.

V gene TRBV27 combines with J gene TRBJ1-1; possible D gene TRBD1, 5 bases. CDR3 length: 15 amino acids. Germline loops: CDR1 MNHEY, CDR2 SMNVEV (reference sequence). Trimming removed 3 bases at V and 1 base at J, with 12 bases between. The CDR3 sequence: CASSLGGLRNTEAFF. CDR3 nucleotides: TGTGCCAGCAGTTTGGGGGGGTTGAGGAACACTGAAGCTTTCTTT.

This clone was counted only a few times. V gene TRBV6-4 combines with J gene TRBJ2-3; perhaps TRBD1 as D (5 bases). Trimming took 4 bases from V and 2 from J, leaving 7 bases between them. The germline V gene has CDR1 MRHNA and CDR2 SNTAGT. The CDR3 is 13 residues long. CDR3 residues: CASSVRDTDTQYF. The CDR3 DNA reads as TGTGCCAGCAGTGTCAGGGACACAGATACGCAGTATTTT.

The chain uses TRBV11-2 and TRBJ2-7, with D possibly matching TRBD2 (6 bases). V lost 1 base and J lost 5, with 9 bases in between. The CDR3 has 13 residues. Germline CDR1 and CDR2: SGHAT and FQNNGV. The CDR3 loop is CASSLGGADEQYF. For the CDR3, the DNA is TGTGCCAGCAGCTTAGGCGGGGCGGACGAGCAGTACTTC.

The V call is TRBV7-9, the J call TRBJ1-2; 10 nucleotides agree with TRBD1. CDR1 is SEHNR and CDR2 is FQNEAQ in the germline V gene (reference sequence). CDR3 length: 15 residues. Trimming at V came to 3 bases and at J to 7 bases, leaving 8 bases not matched to a gene. In DNA form, the CDR3 reads TGTGCCAGCAGCTTGGGGAGACAGGGGGCGCTTGGCTACACCTTC. Translating gives CASSLGRQGALGYTF.

J is TRBJ1-2 and V is TRBV9; TRBD1 might be the D (5 bases). Trimming left V 3 bases short and J 3 bases short, with 18 bases between. The CDR3 length is 16 residues. CDR1 is SGDLS, CDR2 YYNGEE, per germline. DNA for the CDR3: TGTGCCAGCAGCGCCATCCAGGGCCGGGCTGACTATGGCTACACCTTC. Translated: CASSAIQGRADYGYTF.

V usage is TRBV13 and J usage is TRBJ1-1, with a tentative D call TRBD1 (6 bases). V was pared by 5 bases and J by 8 bases, with 15 bases between. CDR1 and CDR2 from the germline V gene are PRHDT and FYEKMQ (reference sequence). The CDR3 is 13 residues long. CDR3 sequence: CASSLTGSHEAFF. Written as DNA, the CDR3 is TGTGCCAGCAGCCTAACAGGGAGTCACGAAGCTTTCTTT.

The chain links TRBV14 to TRBJ2-1, with 11 bases matching TRBD2. This CDR3 is 15 amino acids long. Germline CDR1 is SGHDN and CDR2 is FVKESK. Germline trimming cut 1 base from V and 8 bases from J; bases unmatched to any gene: 4. The CDR3 spells CASSQVAGGIYEQFF. CDR3 in DNA: TGTGCCAGCAGCCAAGTAGCGGGGGGGATCTATGAGCAGTTCTTC.

The rearrangement uses TRBV19 and TRBJ1-1, with D unclear. V dropped 3 bases and J dropped 4 bases, with 15 bases sitting between them. This CDR3 spans 15 amino acids. CDR1 LNHDA and CDR2 SQIVND come from the germline V gene (reference sequence). The CDR3 sequence is CASSMVNTGSTEAFF. The DNA of the CDR3 is TGTGCCAGTAGTATGGTGAACACGGGTAGCACTGAAGCTTTCTTT.